What follows are 25 T cell receptor beta chains derived from one specimen sequenced in a study of pediatric ulcerative colitis. Profiled with immunoSEQ multiplex PCR; TCRdb holds only in-frame clones, not every one. Among roughly 70,000 clones listed, 70% to 90% were seen once. The sample consisted of blood. The receptors come from a boy aged 5-17 years with severe ulcerative colitis.

This clone was seen a handful of times. The rearrangement uses TRBV10-3 and TRBJ2-3, with TRBD1 identical over 12 bases. J was trimmed by 3 bases and V by 3 bases; bases with no gene match: 7. This CDR3 spans 17 amino acids. Germline CDR1 is ENHRY and CDR2 is SYGVKD. CDR3 loop: CAISEMRDRGRTDTQYF. The CDR3 DNA reads as TGTGCCATCAGTGAAATGAGGGACAGGGGGCGGACAGATACGCAGTATTTT.

This clone was counted between two and nine times. The CDR3 DNA reads as TGTGCCAGCAGCTTACGACAGGGGGCGACGGTAGAGACCCAGTACTTC. This gives the protein CASSLRQGATVETQYF. The chain carries TRBV7-6 and TRBJ2-5, with TRBD1 identical over 10 bases. Germline CDR1 reads SGHVS; CDR2 reads FNYEAQ. The CDR3 covers 16 residues. The ends lost 2 bases at V and 4 bases at J; junction bases unmatched: 7.

This clone has just one count. The chain couples TRBV23-1 to TRBJ2-7; maybe TRBD1 (7 bases). TRBV23-1 qualifies as an ORF whose function is uncertain. The CDR3 is made up of 14 amino acids. V gave up 1 base and J gave up 5 bases, with 12 bases separating them. As DNA, the CDR3 is TGCGCCAGCAGTCAATTCAGGGGGGACGACGAGCAGTACTTC. Its translation: CASSQFRGDDEQYF.

There are a few counts of this clone. This sequence joins TRBV6-1 and TRBJ1-3; 8 nucleotides agree with TRBD1. After removal of 6 bases from V and 4 bases from J, the junction contained 8 bases not matched to a gene. The length of the CDR3 is 15 residues. Germline CDR1 reads MNHNS; CDR2 reads SASEGT. CDR3 amino acids: CASSMTTGVGNTIYF. The CDR3 DNA reads as TGTGCCAGCAGCATGACGACAGGGGTCGGAAACACCATATATTTT.

This chain joins TRBV19 and TRBJ1-1; D possibly corresponds to TRBD1 (5 bases). This CDR3 contains 15 residues. Germline assignment: CDR1 LNHDA and CDR2 SQIVND (reference sequence). The V end was cut by 6 bases, the J end by 4 bases, with 18 bases between. This CDR3 is CASSVGLQGSTEAFF. In DNA, the CDR3 is TGTGCCAGTAGCGTCGGGCTGCAGGGCAGCACTGAAGCTTTCTTT.

The chain's CDR3 is CQTGSYNEQFF. CDR3 nucleotide sequence: TGCCAAACGGGCTCCTACAATGAGCAGTTCTTC. V gene TRBV29-1 combines with J gene TRBJ2-1; D remains ambiguous. Looked up from germline, CDR1 is SQVTM and CDR2 is ANQGSEA. The CDR3 runs 11 residues.

This chain joins TRBV19 and TRBJ1-2, with 10 positions matching TRBD1. The CDR3 runs 14 residues. The germline V gene encodes CDR1 LNHDA and CDR2 SQIVND (reference sequence). V shed 5 bases and J 3 bases; nucleotides not matched to a gene: 3. CDR3 sequence reads: CASSWTGGDYGYTF. The CDR3 bases are TGTGCCAGTAGTTGGACAGGGGGGGACTATGGCTACACCTTC.

This chain joins TRBV6-1 and TRBJ1-1; D is uncertain. Germline V gene lookup returns CDR1 MNHNS and CDR2 SASEGT. The CDR3 has 10 residues. Trimming removed 5 bases at V and 8 bases at J, with 6 bases between. This CDR3 is CASSSVEAFF. As DNA, the CDR3 is TGTGCCAGCAGTTCCGTAGAAGCTTTCTTT.

V gene TRBV19 combines with J gene TRBJ2-1, with unresolved D. Germline lookup yields CDR1 LNHDA and CDR2 SQIVND (reference sequence). V lost 5 bases, J lost 7 bases, and 9 bases lay in between. The CDR3 contains 12 residues. CDR3 in amino acids: CASSQFGNEQFF. The DNA of the CDR3 is TGTGCCAGTAGTCAGTTCGGTAATGAGCAGTTCTTC.

This clone appeared a single time. This chain joins TRBV5-4 and TRBJ1-3, with 10 positions matching TRBD1. The CDR3 contains 14 residues. With V trimmed by 4 bases and J by 6 bases, 4 bases remained unmatched. CDR1 is SGHNT and CDR2 is YYREEE in the germline V gene (reference sequence). CDR3 residues: CASSPTGGENTIYF. CDR3 in DNA: TGTGCCAGCAGCCCGACAGGGGGCGAAAACACCATATATTTT.

The V and J genes are TRBV27 and TRBJ2-1; 12 nucleotides agree with TRBD2. Germline lookup yields CDR1 MNHEY and CDR2 SMNVEV (reference sequence). The CDR3 extends over 17 amino acids. Unmatched junction bases numbered 6, after V lost 4 bases and J lost 2 bases. This CDR3 reads CASSSNLAGGPYNEQFF. CDR3 nucleotide sequence: TGTGCCAGCAGTTCAAATCTAGCGGGAGGGCCCTACAATGAGCAGTTCTTC.

The chain joins TRBV11-2 to TRBJ2-5; 13 bases map to TRBD2. Germline V gene lookup returns CDR1 SGHAT and CDR2 FQNNGV. The CDR3 is 17 residues long. Trimming cost V 1 base and J 2 bases; bases outside gene matches: 4. This chain's CDR3 is CASSLGPGLAGQETQYF. The CDR3 DNA follows: TGTGCCAGCAGCTTAGGCCCGGGACTAGCGGGGCAAGAGACCCAGTACTTC.

For this clone: In the same sample, other DNA sequences code for this CDR3. V usage is TRBV30 and J usage is TRBJ2-3; D not certain. CDR1 GTSNPN and CDR2 SVGIG come from the germline V gene (reference sequence). This CDR3 is built from 11 residues. V lost 4 bases, J lost 4 bases, and 6 bases lay in between. The CDR3 bases are TGTGCCTGGAAGGGCGCAGATACGCAGTATTTT. Translation: CAWKGADTQYF.

The rearrangement joins TRBV6-5 to TRBJ1-5; 8 nucleotides match TRBD1. V lost 5 bases to trimming and J lost 5 bases; unmatched junction nucleotides: 5. Per germline, CDR1 MNHEY and CDR2 SVGAGI. This CDR3 region has 14 residues. The CDR3 sequence is CASSLRQGHQPQHF. The CDR3 nucleotides read TGTGCCAGCAGTCTCAGACAGGGGCATCAGCCCCAGCATTTT.

The rearrangement uses TRBV18 and TRBJ2-7; D unresolved. The CDR3 consists of 12 residues. Trimming removed 6 bases at V and 3 bases at J, with 9 bases between. CDR1 and CDR2 (germline): KGHSH, LQKENI. The CDR3 nucleotides are TGTGCCAGCTCCATTTCTGACTACGAGCAGTACTTC. It specifies CASSISDYEQYF. Complete variable domain (other parts from reference TRBV18 and TRBJ2-7): NAGVMQNPRHLVRRRGQEARLRCSPMKGHSHVYWYRQLPEEGLKFMVYLQKENIIDESGMPKERFSAEFPKEGPSILRIQQVVRGDSAAYFCASSISDYEQYFGPGTRLTVT.

This sequence joins TRBV30 and TRBJ1-2; no reliable D call. The ends were cut back, 4 bases at V and 0 bases at J, with 12 bases in the middle. CDR1 and CDR2 (germline): GTSNPN, SVGIG (reference sequence). The CDR3 is 14 amino acids. The CDR3 coding sequence is TGTGCCTGGATAATATTTGAAGCTAACTATGGCTACACCTTC. Protein product: CAWIIFEANYGYTF.

V gene TRBV30 combines with J gene TRBJ1-4, with D perhaps matching TRBD1 (5 bases). The germline V gene has CDR1 GTSNPN and CDR2 SVGIG (reference sequence). Deletions cut 3 bases from V and 6 bases from J, with 17 bases between. The CDR3 extends over 15 amino acids. CDR3 amino acids: CAWSTGVRGDEKLFF. CDR3 nucleotide sequence: TGTGCCTGGAGCACGGGGGTGAGAGGTGATGAAAAACTGTTTTTT.

CDR3 sequence: CASSDQGNTEAFF. The CDR3, as DNA: TGTGCCAGTAGCGACCAGGGGAACACTGAAGCTTTCTTT. The chain has TRBV19 and TRBJ1-1, with D possibly being TRBD1 (5 bases). CDR1 LNHDA and CDR2 SQIVND come from the germline V gene (reference sequence). The CDR3 length is 13 residues. The V end was cut by 6 bases, the J end by 1 base, with 9 bases between.

The CDR3 sequence: CASSLSPDRGGYTF. The CDR3, as DNA: TGTGCCAGCAGCTTATCTCCGGACAGGGGGGGCTACACCTTC. V and J are TRBV7-2 and TRBJ1-2, with 10 bases matching TRBD1. The length of the CDR3 is 14 residues. The J segment lost 8 bases and the V segment lost 2 bases, leaving 5 bases of the junction unmatched. CDR1 and CDR2 (germline): SGHTA, FQGNSA.

This clone was detected only once. The chain recombines TRBV6-6 with TRBJ2-5, with TRBD2 as a possible D gene (6 bases). Germline V gene lookup returns CDR1 MNHNY and CDR2 SVGAGI (reference sequence). The germline V and J ends were trimmed by 6 bases and 0 bases, with 11 bases remaining between them. The length of the CDR3 is 14 residues. This CDR3 is CASSPGGYQETQYF. In DNA form, the CDR3 reads TGTGCCAGCAGCCCTGGGGGGTACCAAGAGACCCAGTACTTC.

The chain carries TRBV7-8 and TRBJ2-1, with TRBD2 matching over 7 bases. Germline CDR1 SGHVS, CDR2 FQNEAQ. CDR3 length equals 15 residues. The V and J ends lost 5 bases and 4 bases, in that order; junction bases with no gene match: 8. The CDR3 bases are TGTGCCAGCAGCCTCAGGGCGGGGGATTACAATGAGCAGTTCTTC. Translated: CASSLRAGDYNEQFF.

The chain uses TRBV27 and TRBJ2-3; maybe TRBD2 (6 bases). The germline V gene encodes CDR1 MNHEY and CDR2 SMNVEV (reference sequence). The V end was cut by 7 bases, the J end by 5 bases, with 13 bases between. The CDR3 runs to 13 residues. Here the CDR3 DNA reads TGTGCCAGCAAGCGCGGGGCCATAGATACGCAGTATTTT. It is translated as CASKRGAIDTQYF.

The V call is TRBV10-1, the J call TRBJ2-1; D unclear. The CDR3 extends over 11 amino acids. V gave up 4 bases and J gave up 5 bases, with 3 bases separating them. Germline values: CDR1 WNHNN, CDR2 SYGVQD (reference sequence). The CDR3 nucleotides are TGCGCCAGCAGTGGTAACAATGAGCAGTTCTTC. Encoded protein: CASSGNNEQFF.

The chain links TRBV29-1 to TRBJ2-2; no clear D. This CDR3 contains 12 residues. The germline V gene encodes CDR1 SQVTM and CDR2 ANQGSEA. The V gene lost 4 bases and the J gene lost 6 bases, with 9 bases spanning the gap. The CDR3 spells CSVVSLSGELFF. The CDR3 DNA sequence: TGCAGCGTTGTTTCTCTTTCCGGGGAGCTGTTTTTT.

The chain couples TRBV4-1 to TRBJ1-1, with D uncertain. Deletions cut 0 bases from V and 0 bases from J, with 14 bases between. The CDR3 spans 17 residues. Germline V gene sequence: CDR1 MGHRA, CDR2 YSYEKL. Here the CDR3 DNA reads TGCGCCAGCAGCCAAGATCCTCGTGGGTTAATGAACACTGAAGCTTTCTTT. It encodes CASSQDPRGLMNTEAFF.